Following are 30 T cell receptor beta chains from one sample sequenced in a study of beta chain features in type 1 diabetes. Since all of the isolated RNA was reverse transcribed, expressed TCRB transcripts were what got sequenced. Clones were read by immunoSEQ multiplex PCR, and TCRdb kept only the in-frame ones, dropping some. The repertoire has 140,000 to 150,000 clones, 10% of them found once; the top ten carry 1.3%. Material: naive CD4+ T cells from blood. These receptors were taken from a man aged 18 to 30 in good health.

This clone was counted only a few times. CDR3 region: CASIRTGLDYEQYF. CDR3 DNA: TGTGCCAGCATCAGAACAGGGTTGGACTACGAGCAGTACTTC. The chain is built from TRBV7-9 and TRBJ2-7; D perhaps matches TRBD1 (6 bases). V shed 7 bases and J shed 3 bases, with 16 bases lying between them. Germline V CDR1 and CDR2: SEHNR, FQNEAQ (reference sequence). The CDR3 totals 14 residues.

This clone was found a few times. The V gene is TRBV7-9, the J gene TRBJ2-7; TRBD1 matches at 7 bases. The CDR3 sequence is 14 residues long. The J segment lost 6 bases and the V segment lost 5 bases, leaving 10 bases of the junction unmatched. The germline CDR1 and CDR2 sequences are SEHNR and FQNEAQ (reference sequence). CDR3 in amino acids: CASSQGERPLEQYF. For the CDR3, the DNA is TGTGCCAGCAGCCAGGGGGAGCGACCCCTCGAGCAGTACTTC.

In this sample, this clone turned up a few times. The chain joins TRBV28 to TRBJ2-1; 10 nucleotides line up with TRBD2. V gave up 5 bases and J gave up 10 bases; unmatched junction bases: 11. The CDR3 spans 15 residues. The germline V gene encodes CDR1 MDHEN and CDR2 SYDVKM. CDR3 amino acids: CASSTGTSDNDEQFF. Here the CDR3 DNA reads TGTGCCAGCAGTACCGGGACTAGCGATAACGACGAGCAGTTCTTC.

This clone has a handful of counts. The chain combines TRBV21-1 with TRBJ2-5; the table gives TRBD2 as D, unverified against the DNA. TRBV21-1 is a documented pseudogene. The CDR3 covers 16 residues. CDR3 protein: CASSYAASGSKETQYF. The CDR3 DNA follows: TGTGCCAGCAGCTACGCAGCATCCGGGAGCAAAGAGACCCAGTACTTC.

This clone was counted between two and nine times. The chain is built from TRBV19 and TRBJ2-7; no clear D. This CDR3 is 15 amino acids long. Germline V gene data show CDR1 as LNHDA and CDR2 as SQIVND (reference sequence). V lost 5 bases and J lost 3, with 17 bases in between. CDR3 in amino acids: CASSVPRGPGYEQYF. The CDR3 DNA reads TGTGCCAGTAGTGTCCCCCGAGGTCCTGGCTACGAGCAGTACTTC. Complete variable domain (other parts from reference TRBV19 and TRBJ2-7): DGGITQSPKYLFRKEGQNVTLSCEQNLNHDAMYWYRQDPGQGLRLIYYSQIVNDFQKGDIAEGYSVSREKKESFPLTVTSAQKNPTAFYLCASSVPRGPGYEQYFGPGTRLTVT.

This clone occurred a few times. At the DNA level, this CDR3 is encoded by other sequences in the same sample as well. The chain employs TRBV11-2 and TRBJ2-7; 8 nucleotides match TRBD1. The V gene's germline CDR1 is SGHAT and CDR2 FQNNGV. J lost 0 bases, V lost 1 base, and 2 bases had no gene match. CDR3 length: 15 residues. CDR3 in amino acids: CASSLAGTGSYEQYF. The CDR3 bases are TGTGCCAGCAGCTTAGCCGGGACAGGCTCCTACGAGCAGTACTTC.

The CDR3 DNA follows: TGTGCCAGCAGCTTAGACAGGGGGCCTGGAAACACCATATATTTT. Amino acid sequence: CASSLDRGPGNTIYF. This chain joins TRBV7-8 and TRBJ1-3; 9 nucleotides line up with TRBD1. The CDR3 loop spans 15 amino acids. The ends lost 1 base at V and 2 bases at J; junction bases unmatched: 0. CDR1 and CDR2 from the germline V gene are SGHVS and FQNEAQ.

V usage is TRBV7-2 and J usage is TRBJ2-7; 14 bases are shared with TRBD2. Trimming at V came to 3 bases and at J to 7 bases, leaving 5 bases not matched to a gene. This CDR3 is built from 15 residues. Germline V gives CDR1 SGHTA, CDR2 FQGNSA. The DNA of the CDR3 is TGTGCCAGCAGCTTGGGACTAGCGGGGGCGTGGGAGCAGTACTTC. This codes for CASSLGLAGAWEQYF.

This clone was counted between two and nine times. The chain couples TRBV9 to TRBJ2-5, with TRBD1 matching 7 bases. In germline, CDR1 is SGDLS, CDR2 YYNGEE. V gave up 3 bases and J gave up 2 bases; unmatched junction bases: 4. CDR3 length equals 14 residues. CDR3 region: CASSAWDSQETQYF. CDR3 sequence (DNA): TGTGCCAGCAGCGCTTGGGACAGTCAAGAGACCCAGTACTTC.

The CDR3 loop reads CASSLGLSVQYF. CDR3 sequence (DNA): TGTGCCAGCAGCTTGGGCCTGTCAGTGCAGTACTTC. V usage is TRBV5-6 and J usage is TRBJ2-7; unclear D gene. There are 12 residues in the CDR3. Germline lookup yields CDR1 SGHDT and CDR2 YYEEEE. Between the trimmed V and J ends, which lost 0 bases and 9 bases, there was a span of 10 bases.

The chain employs TRBV19 and TRBJ2-7; 9 bases match TRBD2. The CDR3 is 15 residues long. Germline V CDR1 and CDR2: LNHDA, SQIVND (reference sequence). After removal of 1 base from V and 6 bases from J, the junction contained 7 bases not matched to a gene. Here the CDR3 reads CASSIAAGGTTEQYF. The DNA for the CDR3 is TGTGCCAGTAGTATAGCGGCGGGGGGGACTACCGAGCAGTACTTC.

This clone was detected only a few times. The rearrangement links TRBV18 to TRBJ1-4, with D uncertain. The germline V gene has CDR1 KGHSH and CDR2 LQKENI. The CDR3 consists of 14 residues. The V and J ends lost 5 bases and 0 bases respectively, with 7 bases between them. The CDR3 loop is CASSSQTTNEKLFF. The CDR3 nucleotides read TGTGCCAGCTCATCCCAGACAACTAATGAAAAACTGTTTTTT.

This clone turned up a few times. The V and J genes are TRBV2 and TRBJ2-1, with a tentative D call TRBD2 (6 bases). V lost 5 bases and J lost 3, with 14 bases in between. CDR1 and CDR2 from the germline V gene are SNHLY and FYNNEI. The CDR3 contains 15 residues. Written as DNA, the CDR3 is TGTGCCAGCAGTCGGGTCGCGGGGATCTACAATGAGCAGTTCTTC. This sequence encodes CASSRVAGIYNEQFF.

The chain joins TRBV10-3 to TRBJ2-5, with 10 bases matching TRBD1. The J call may be faulty, since TRBJ2-7 better matches the DNA end. The CDR3 runs to 14 residues. Germline lookup yields CDR1 ENHRY and CDR2 SYGVKD. The CDR3 protein is CAITRGQGAYEQYF. The CDR3 DNA is TGTGCCATCACCCGAGGACAGGGGGCCTACGAGCAGTACTTC.

The CDR3 coding sequence is TGCGCCAGTTGTCCTCAGGCAGGCACAGATACGCAGTATTTT. Its protein product is CASCPQAGTDTQYF. The gene calls are TRBV5-1 and TRBJ2-3; D is unresolved. Germline V gives CDR1 SGHRS, CDR2 YFSETQ. V lost 8 bases and J lost 1, with 14 bases in between. The CDR3 loop spans 14 amino acids.

The chain is built from TRBV5-4 and TRBJ2-7; TRBD1 aligns across 12 bases. The CDR3 loop spans 14 amino acids. Looked up from germline, CDR1 is SGHNT and CDR2 is YYREEE (reference sequence). V lost 2 bases, J lost 6 bases, and 3 bases stayed unmatched. The CDR3 DNA reads TGTGCCAGCAGCTTTGGGACAGGGGGCCTCGAGCAGTACTTC. This sequence encodes CASSFGTGGLEQYF.

This chain joins TRBV2 and TRBJ1-5; 7 bases align to TRBD1. The CDR3 has 13 amino acids. V shed 7 bases, J shed 5 bases, and the junction held 5 bases outside the gene matches. Looked up from germline, CDR1 is SNHLY and CDR2 is FYNNEI. CDR3 bases: TGTGCCAGCACCGACAGGGAATATCAGCCCCAGCATTTT. It encodes CASTDREYQPQHF.

This clone has only a few counts. This sequence joins TRBV11-1 and TRBJ2-7; D unclear. V was pared by 1 base and J by 4 bases, with 11 bases between. The CDR3 sequence is 14 residues long. CDR1 SGHAT and CDR2 FQDESV come from the germline V gene (reference sequence). CDR3 loop: CASSLGGKVYEQYF. CDR3 bases: TGTGCCAGCAGCTTAGGCGGCAAAGTTTACGAGCAGTACTTC.

This clone was recorded many times. The rearrangement links TRBV14 to TRBJ2-5; 8 positions match TRBD2. The CDR3 extends over 14 amino acids. Trimming removed 3 bases from V and 3 bases from J; junction bases left unmatched: 3. The germline CDR1 and CDR2 sequences are SGHDN and FVKESK. The CDR3: CASSQELAEETQYF. The CDR3 region has the DNA TGTGCCAGCAGCCAGGAACTAGCGGAAGAGACCCAGTACTTC.

This clone was detected a few times. This chain connects TRBV7-2 to TRBJ1-5, with no clear D. The CDR3 totals 18 residues. Germline assignment: CDR1 SGHTA and CDR2 FQGNSA. V lost 0 bases to trimming and J lost 0 bases, with 15 bases between them. The CDR3 region is CASSLALGQVYSNQPQHF. The DNA of the CDR3 is TGTGCCAGCAGCTTAGCACTTGGGCAGGTATATAGCAATCAGCCCCAGCATTTT. Supplemented by reference TRBV7-2 and TRBJ1-5, the full variable domain reads GAGVSQSPSNKVTEKGKDVELRCDPISGHTALYWYRQSLGQGLEFLIYFQGNSAPDKSGLPSDRFSAERTGGSVSTLTIQRTQQEDSAVYLCASSLALGQVYSNQPQHFGDGTRLSIL.

This chain connects TRBV6-1 to TRBJ1-3, with TRBD1 matching over 12 bases. V gave up 6 bases and J gave up 8 bases; unmatched junction bases: 2. The CDR3 spans 13 residues. CDR1 and CDR2 (germline): MNHNS, SASEGT. The CDR3 DNA reads TGTGCCAGCAGGGGACAGGGGGCCGACACCATATATTTT. It is translated as CASRGQGADTIYF.

Only a few counts were recorded for this clone. The CDR3, as DNA: TGTGCCAGCAGTCTCCGGGACAGAGACTACGAGCAGTACTTC. It codes for CASSLRDRDYEQYF. The chain is built from TRBV27 and TRBJ2-7; 7 bases agree with TRBD1. J lost 3 bases, V lost 5 bases, and 7 bases had no gene match. The germline gives CDR1 MNHEY, CDR2 SMNVEV (reference sequence). This CDR3 region has 14 residues.

This clone was detected only a few times. V gene TRBV6-5 combines with J gene TRBJ2-7, with TRBD2 matching 7 bases. This CDR3 has 14 amino acids. The V segment lost 7 bases and the J segment 2 bases; nucleotides outside the gene matches: 8. CDR1 is MNHEY and CDR2 is SVGAGI in the germline V gene. The CDR3 reads CASTGRGGTYEQYF. In nucleotides, the CDR3 is TGTGCCAGCACAGGACGGGGAGGGACCTACGAGCAGTACTTC.

This clone was observed at least ten times. The rearrangement uses TRBV7-2 and TRBJ2-3; 7 positions agree with TRBD1. The V gene's germline CDR1 is SGHTA and CDR2 FQGNSA. This CDR3 spans 14 amino acids. After removal of 4 bases from V and 5 bases from J, the junction contained 6 bases not matched to a gene. This chain's CDR3 is CASSSKGAGDTQYF. The DNA for the CDR3 is TGTGCCAGCAGCTCAAAGGGGGCTGGAGATACGCAGTATTTT.

This clone was seen a few times. The chain carries TRBV10-3 and TRBJ2-4, with 7 bases that match TRBD1. CDR3 size: 17 residues. V gave up 8 bases and J gave up 3 bases; unmatched junction bases: 16. Germline CDR1 is ENHRY and CDR2 is SYGVKD. CDR3 amino acids: CAISPQGRSEIKNIQYF. The CDR3 nucleotides are TGTGCCATCTCGCCACAGGGGCGGTCTGAGATCAAAAACATTCAGTACTTC.

This clone has ten or more counts. Here the CDR3 reads CASGPTPRGANYGYTF. The DNA of the CDR3 is TGCGCCAGCGGGCCGACCCCCAGGGGAGCTAACTATGGCTACACCTTC. This rearrangement joins TRBV5-1 to TRBJ1-2; tentatively, D is TRBD1 (6 bases). The V and J ends lost 7 bases and 0 bases respectively, with 19 bases between them. The germline gives CDR1 SGHRS, CDR2 YFSETQ. The CDR3 length is 16 residues.

This clone came up a few times. This chain uses TRBV6-5 with TRBJ1-1; 9 nucleotides align to TRBD1. The CDR3 is made up of 15 amino acids. Germline V lookup: CDR1 MNHEY, CDR2 SVGAGI. V gave up 3 bases and J gave up 4 bases; unmatched junction bases: 6. The CDR3 here is CASSYNRGRSTEAFF. The CDR3 region has the DNA TGTGCCAGCAGTTATAACAGGGGGCGGTCCACTGAAGCTTTCTTT.

This rearrangement joins TRBV27 to TRBJ2-2; a possible D gene is TRBD1 (5 bases). The CDR3 is made up of 15 amino acids. V lost 2 bases and J 6 bases, leaving 13 bases between the germline ends. Germline V CDR1 and CDR2: MNHEY, SMNVEV (reference sequence). The CDR3 region is CASSLEPGISGELFF. The CDR3 nucleotides read TGTGCCAGCAGTTTAGAGCCAGGGATCTCCGGGGAGCTGTTTTTT.

This clone was counted between two and nine times. The chain is built from TRBV27 and TRBJ2-3; 8 bases match TRBD2. This CDR3 comprises 15 residues. The V gene's germline CDR1 is MNHEY and CDR2 SMNVEV (reference sequence). J gave up 4 bases and V 7 bases, and 10 bases lay outside the gene matches. The CDR3 DNA sequence: TGTGCCAGCAATACTTTAGGAGCGGGGGCAGATACGCAGTATTTT. Encoded protein: CASNTLGAGADTQYF.

V usage is TRBV5-8 and J usage is TRBJ1-2; no clear D gene. The CDR3 runs to 13 residues. CDR1 SGHTS and CDR2 YDEGEE come from the germline V gene. The ends were cut back, 7 bases at V and 7 bases at J, with 17 bases in the middle. The CDR3 DNA reads as TGTGCCAGCCTTCTTGTGAGGGTTAGTGGCTACACCTTC. This gives the protein CASLLVRVSGYTF.